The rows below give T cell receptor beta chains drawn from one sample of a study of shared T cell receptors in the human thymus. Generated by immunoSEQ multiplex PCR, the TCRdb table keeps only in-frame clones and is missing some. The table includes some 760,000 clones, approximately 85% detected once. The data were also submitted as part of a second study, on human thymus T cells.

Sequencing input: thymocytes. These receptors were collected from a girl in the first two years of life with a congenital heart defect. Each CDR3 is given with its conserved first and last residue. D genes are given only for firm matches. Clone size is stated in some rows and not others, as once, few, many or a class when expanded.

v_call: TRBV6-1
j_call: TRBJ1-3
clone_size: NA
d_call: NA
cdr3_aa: CASSAGISGNTIYF
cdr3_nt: TGTGCCAGCAGTGCAGGAATCTCTGGAAACACCATATATTTT

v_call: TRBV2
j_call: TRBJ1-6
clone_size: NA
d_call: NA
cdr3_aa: CASRIPGPGSLHF
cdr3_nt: TGTGCCAGCAGAATCCCCGGACCGGGGTCCCTCCACTTT

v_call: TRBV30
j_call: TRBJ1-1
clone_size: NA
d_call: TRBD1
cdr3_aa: CAWENLGQGNTEAFF
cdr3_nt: TGTGCCTGGGAAAACCTGGGACAGGGGAACACTGAAGCTTTCTTT

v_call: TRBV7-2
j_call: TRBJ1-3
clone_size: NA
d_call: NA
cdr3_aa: CASSLWARTGGNTIYF
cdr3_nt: TGTGCCAGCAGCCTCTGGGCCCGGACTGGTGGAAACACCATATATTTT

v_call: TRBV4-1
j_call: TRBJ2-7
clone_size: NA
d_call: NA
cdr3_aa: CASSQVRSYEQYF
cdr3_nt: TGCGCCAGCAGCCAAGTCCGGTCCTACGAGCAGTACTTC

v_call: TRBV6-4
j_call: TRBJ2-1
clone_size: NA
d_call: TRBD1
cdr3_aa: CASSRGQFPSSYNEQFF
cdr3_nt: TGTGCCAGCAGCAGGGGGCAATTCCCGAGCTCCTACAATGAGCAGTTCTTC

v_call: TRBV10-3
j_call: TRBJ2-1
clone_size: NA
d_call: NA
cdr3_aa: CAISESIVFGGRSEQFF
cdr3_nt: TGTGCCATCAGTGAGTCGATTGTCTTTGGCGGTCGTAGTGAGCAGTTCTTC

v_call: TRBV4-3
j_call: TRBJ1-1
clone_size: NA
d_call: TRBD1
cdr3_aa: CASSQPGQGGDTEAFF
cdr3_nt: TGCGCCAGCAGCCAACCGGGACAGGGCGGGGACACTGAAGCTTTCTTT

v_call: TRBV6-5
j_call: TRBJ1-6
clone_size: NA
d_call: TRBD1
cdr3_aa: CASRGGQGHSPLHF
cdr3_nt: TGTGCCAGCAGGGGGGGACAGGGGCATTCACCCCTCCACTTT

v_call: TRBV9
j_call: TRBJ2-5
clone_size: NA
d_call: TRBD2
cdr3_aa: CASSVGGLAGVYQETQYF
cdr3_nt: TGTGCCAGCAGCGTAGGCGGGCTAGCGGGAGTGTACCAAGAGACCCAGTACTTC

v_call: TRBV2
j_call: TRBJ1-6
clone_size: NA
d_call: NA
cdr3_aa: CASILQGQSPLHF
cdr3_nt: TGTGCCAGCATCCTACAGGGACAATCACCCCTCCACTTT

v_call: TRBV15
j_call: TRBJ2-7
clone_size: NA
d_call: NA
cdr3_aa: CATSQRNSYEQYF
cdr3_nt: TGTGCCACCAGCCAGCGCAACTCCTACGAGCAGTACTTC

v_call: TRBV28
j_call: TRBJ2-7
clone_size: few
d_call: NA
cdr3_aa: CASSFPPREQYF
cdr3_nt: TGTGCCAGCAGTTTCCCACCCAGGGAGCAGTACTTC

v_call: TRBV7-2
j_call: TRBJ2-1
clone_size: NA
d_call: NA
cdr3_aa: CASSPQYSIGNYNEQFF
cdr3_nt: TGTGCCAGCAGCCCTCAATACAGTATCGGGAATTACAATGAGCAGTTCTTC

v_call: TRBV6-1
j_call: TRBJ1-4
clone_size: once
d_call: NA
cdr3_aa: CASSEMGGGGEKLFF
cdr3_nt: TGTGCCAGCAGTGAAATGGGGGGGGGTGGTGAAAAACTGTTTTTT

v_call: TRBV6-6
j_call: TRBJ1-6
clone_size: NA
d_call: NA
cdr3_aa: CASSYACYYNSPLHF
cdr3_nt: TGTGCCAGCAGTTACGCATGCTACTATAATTCACCCCTCCACTTT

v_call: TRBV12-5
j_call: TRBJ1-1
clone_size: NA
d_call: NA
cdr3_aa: CASLNRDTDTEAFF
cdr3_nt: TGTGCTAGTCTGAATAGAGATACGGACACTGAAGCTTTCTTT

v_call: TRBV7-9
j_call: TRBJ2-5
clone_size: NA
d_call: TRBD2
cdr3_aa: CASNLYGSSGRGFHETQYF
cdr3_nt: TGTGCCAGCAACTTATATGGCAGTTCAGGGCGGGGGTTCCACGAGACCCAGTACTTC

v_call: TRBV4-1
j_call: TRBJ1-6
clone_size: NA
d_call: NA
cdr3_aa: CASSLRQATNSPLHF
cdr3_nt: TGCGCCAGCAGCCTCAGACAGGCCACCAATTCACCCCTCCACTTT

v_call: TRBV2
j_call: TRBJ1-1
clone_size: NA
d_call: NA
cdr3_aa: CASSAGVGAFF
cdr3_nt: TGTGCCAGCAGTGCAGGGGTAGGAGCTTTCTTT

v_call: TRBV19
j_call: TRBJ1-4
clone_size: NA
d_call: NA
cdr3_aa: CASSIQGRYEKLFF
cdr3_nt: TGTGCCAGTAGTATACAGGGGAGATATGAAAAACTGTTTTTT

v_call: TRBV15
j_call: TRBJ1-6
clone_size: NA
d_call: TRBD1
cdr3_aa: CATSSPGTGGSPLHF
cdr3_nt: TGTGCCACCAGCAGCCCCGGGACAGGGGGTTCACCCCTCCACTTT

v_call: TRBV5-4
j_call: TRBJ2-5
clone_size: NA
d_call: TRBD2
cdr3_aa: CASSLGTKETQYF
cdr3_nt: TGTGCCAGCAGCTTAGGGACTAAGGAGACCCAGTACTTC

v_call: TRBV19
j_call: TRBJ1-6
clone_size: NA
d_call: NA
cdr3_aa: CASTVQNSPLHF
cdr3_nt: TGTGCCAGTACGGTTCAAAATTCACCCCTCCACTTT

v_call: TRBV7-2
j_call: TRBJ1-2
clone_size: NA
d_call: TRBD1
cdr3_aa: CASSPQTGALAYGYTF
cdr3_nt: TGTGCCAGCAGCCCGCAGACAGGGGCCTTAGCTTATGGCTACACCTTC

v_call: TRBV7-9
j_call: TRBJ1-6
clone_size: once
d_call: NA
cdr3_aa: CASSFNNSPLHF
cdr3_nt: TGTGCCAGCAGCTTTAATAATTCACCCCTCCACTTT

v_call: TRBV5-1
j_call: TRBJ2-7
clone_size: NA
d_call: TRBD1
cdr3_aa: CASSFSRGQSEDEQYF
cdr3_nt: TGCGCCAGCAGCTTTAGCAGGGGGCAATCAGAAGACGAGCAGTACTTC

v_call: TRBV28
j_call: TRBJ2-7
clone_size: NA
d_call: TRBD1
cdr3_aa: CASAGGYEQYF
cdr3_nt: TGTGCCAGCGCAGGGGGCTACGAGCAGTACTTC

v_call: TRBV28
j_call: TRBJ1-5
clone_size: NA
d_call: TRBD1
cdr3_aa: CASSLCGDRPDQPQHF
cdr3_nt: TGTGCCAGCAGTTTATGCGGGGACAGGCCCGATCAGCCCCAGCATTTT

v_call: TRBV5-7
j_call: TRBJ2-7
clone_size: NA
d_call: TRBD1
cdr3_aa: CASSRYRDRDFHEQYF
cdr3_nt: TGTGCCAGCAGCCGGTACCGGGACAGGGATTTTCACGAGCAGTACTTC

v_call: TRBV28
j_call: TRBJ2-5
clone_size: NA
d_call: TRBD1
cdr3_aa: CASSSPGTAHDDQYF
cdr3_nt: TGTGCCAGCAGCTCCCCCGGGACAGCTCATGACGACCAGTACTTC

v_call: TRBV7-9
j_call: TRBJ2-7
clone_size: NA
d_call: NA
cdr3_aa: CASSTGTRRQYF
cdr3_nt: TGTGCCAGCAGCACAGGGACGCGTCGGCAGTACTTC

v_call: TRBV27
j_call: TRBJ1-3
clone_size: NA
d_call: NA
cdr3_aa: CASSLLGGSGNTIYF
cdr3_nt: TGTGCCAGCAGTTTGCTTGGGGGGTCTGGAAACACCATATATTTT

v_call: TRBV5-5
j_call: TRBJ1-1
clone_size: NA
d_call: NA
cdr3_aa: CASSLLPQGRFRPEAFF
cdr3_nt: TGTGCCAGCAGCCTACTCCCACAGGGAAGGTTTCGCCCTGAAGCTTTCTTT